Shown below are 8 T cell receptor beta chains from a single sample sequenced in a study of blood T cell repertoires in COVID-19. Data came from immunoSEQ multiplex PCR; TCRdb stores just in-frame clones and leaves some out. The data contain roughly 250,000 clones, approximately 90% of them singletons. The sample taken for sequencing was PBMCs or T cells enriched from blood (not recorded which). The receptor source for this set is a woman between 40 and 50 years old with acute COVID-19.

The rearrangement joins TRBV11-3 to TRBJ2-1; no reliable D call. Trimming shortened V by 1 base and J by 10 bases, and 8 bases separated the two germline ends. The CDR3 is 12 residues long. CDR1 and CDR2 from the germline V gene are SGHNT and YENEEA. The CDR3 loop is CASSLGLVEQFF. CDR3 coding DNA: TGTGCCAGCAGCTTAGGACTTGTAGAGCAGTTCTTC.

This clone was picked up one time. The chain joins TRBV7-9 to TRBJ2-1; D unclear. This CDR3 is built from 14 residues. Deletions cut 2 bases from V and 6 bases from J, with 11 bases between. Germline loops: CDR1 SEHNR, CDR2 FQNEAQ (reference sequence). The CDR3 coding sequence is TGTGCCAGCAGCTTACCCTCCCGGAGCAATGAGCAGTTCTTC. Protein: CASSLPSRSNEQFF.

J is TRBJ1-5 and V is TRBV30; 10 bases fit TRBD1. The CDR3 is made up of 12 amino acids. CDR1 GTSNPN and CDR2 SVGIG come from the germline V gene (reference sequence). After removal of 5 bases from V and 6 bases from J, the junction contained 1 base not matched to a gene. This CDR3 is CAWDRGRQPQHF. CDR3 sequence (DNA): TGTGCCTGGGACAGGGGGCGTCAGCCCCAGCATTTT.

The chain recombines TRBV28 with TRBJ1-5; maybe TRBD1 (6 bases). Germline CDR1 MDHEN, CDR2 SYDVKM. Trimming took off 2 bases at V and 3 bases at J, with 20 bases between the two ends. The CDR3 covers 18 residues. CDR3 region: CASSLSFWGEGDNQPQHF. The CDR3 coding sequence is TGTGCCAGCAGTTTAAGTTTTTGGGGTGAGGGGGACAATCAGCCCCAGCATTTT.

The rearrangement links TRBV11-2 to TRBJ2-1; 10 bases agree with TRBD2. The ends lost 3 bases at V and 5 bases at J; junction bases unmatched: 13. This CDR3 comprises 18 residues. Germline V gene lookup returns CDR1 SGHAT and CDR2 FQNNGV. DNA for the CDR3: TGTGCCAGCAGCTTCCCCTCTGGGACTAGCGAGTTAAACAATGAGCAGTTCTTC. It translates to CASSFPSGTSELNNEQFF.

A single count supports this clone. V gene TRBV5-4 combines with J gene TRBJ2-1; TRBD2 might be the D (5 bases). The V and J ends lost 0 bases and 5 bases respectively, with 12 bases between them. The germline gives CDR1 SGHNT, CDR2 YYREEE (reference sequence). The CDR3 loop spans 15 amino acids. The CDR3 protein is CASSLAELGNNEQFF. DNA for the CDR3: TGTGCCAGCAGCTTGGCCGAACTAGGGAACAATGAGCAGTTCTTC.

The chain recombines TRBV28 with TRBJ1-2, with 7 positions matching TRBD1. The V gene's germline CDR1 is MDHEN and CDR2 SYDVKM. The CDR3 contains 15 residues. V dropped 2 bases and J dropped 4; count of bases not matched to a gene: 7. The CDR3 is CASSLGGGHPYGYTF. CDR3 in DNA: TGTGCCAGCAGTTTAGGAGGGGGCCACCCCTATGGCTACACCTTC.

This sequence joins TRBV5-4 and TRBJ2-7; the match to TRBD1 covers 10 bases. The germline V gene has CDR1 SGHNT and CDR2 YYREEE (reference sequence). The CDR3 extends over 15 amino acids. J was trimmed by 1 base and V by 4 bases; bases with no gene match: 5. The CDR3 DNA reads TGTGCCAGCAGCCCCGGGACAGGGGTTTCCTACGAGCAGTACGTC. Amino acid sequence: CASSPGTGVSYEQYV.